Presented here are 10 T cell receptor beta chains from one specimen sequenced in a study of Graves' ophthalmopathy and Graves' hyperthyroidism. Using RNA transcripts, the TCR beta CDR3 regions were amplified. HTBI primers were used in a first-round RT-PCR, which preceded a second-round multiplex PCR. Via MiXCR, TCRdb re-called the multiplex PCR reads, giving one row per CDR3 protein. Among approximately 380,000 distinct CDR3 sequences, over 20% were seen once, and the ten largest hold around 3.2%. The sample was peripheral blood. These receptors were taken from a young woman with stable Graves' hyperthyroidism.

As DNA, the CDR3 is TGTGCCAGCAGCAACTCCGGGACAGGGAATGTCTACACCTTC. Encoded protein: CASSNSGTGNVYTF. The rearrangement links TRBV7-2 to TRBJ1-2, with TRBD1 matching over 9 bases. V lost 5 bases and J lost 10; bases outside the gene matches: 11. The length of the CDR3 is 14 residues. Germline loops: CDR1 SGHTA, CDR2 FQGNSA.

This clonotype was detected many times. This rearrangement joins TRBV24-1 to TRBJ2-6, with 7 positions matching TRBD1. Germline assignment: CDR1 KGHDR and CDR2 SFDVKD. CDR3 length: 18 amino acids. With V trimmed by 4 bases and J by 0 bases, 8 bases remained unmatched. CDR3: CATSESGTAASGANVLTF. The DNA for the CDR3 is TGTGCCACCAGTGAATCCGGGACAGCAGCCTCTGGGGCCAACGTCCTGACTTTC.

The rearrangement joins TRBV12-3 or TRBV12-4 to TRBJ1-1; 10 bases fit TRBD1. This CDR3 has 12 residues. V lost 6 bases, J lost 9 bases, and 4 bases stayed unmatched. CDR3 nucleotides: TGTGCCAGCAGCTTCGACAGGGGGCAAGCTTTCTTT. This codes for CASSFDRGQAFF.

This clonotype was observed a few times. The chain couples TRBV13 to TRBJ1-5; D is unresolved. Looked up from germline, CDR1 is PRHDT and CDR2 is FYEKMQ (reference sequence). V was trimmed by 4 bases and J by 5 bases, leaving 12 bases between them. This CDR3 is built from 14 residues. The CDR3 loop reads CASSSRVGYQPQHF. Written as DNA, the CDR3 is TGTGCCAGCAGCTCCCGGGTGGGATATCAGCCCCAGCATTTT.

This clonotype was recorded many times. The chain uses TRBV27 and TRBJ2-2, with 8 bases fitting TRBD1. CDR1 and CDR2 from the germline V gene are MNHEY and SMNVEV (reference sequence). This CDR3 has 14 amino acids. J lost 7 bases, V lost 8 bases, and 9 bases had no gene match. CDR3 in DNA: TGTGCCAGCTCGACAGGGGATTCGATCGGGGAGCTGTTTTTT. It translates to CASSTGDSIGELFF.

This clonotype was counted ten times or more. This sequence joins TRBV7-3 and TRBJ1-1; D is uncertain. The germline V gene encodes CDR1 SGHTA and CDR2 FQGTGA. The V end lost 2 bases, the J end lost 2 bases, and 6 bases lay between the germline ends. The CDR3 is 13 residues long. CDR3 sequence (DNA): TGTGCCAGCAGCTTACGCAGCAACACTGAAGCTTTCTTT. It encodes CASSLRSNTEAFF.

In the case of this clonotype: With a much larger clone just one base away, this may be a read error. V and J are TRBV6-1 and TRBJ2-7; 7 bases fit TRBD2. The CDR3 totals 12 residues. Germline CDR1 reads MNHNS; CDR2 reads SASEGT. CDR3 DNA: TGTGCCAGCAGTACCCTAGCGGCATGGCAGTGCTTC. Translation: CASSTLAAWQCF.

The chain employs TRBV28 and TRBJ1-1; 7 positions match TRBD1. This CDR3 contains 12 residues. The J segment lost 11 bases and the V segment lost 6 bases, leaving 9 bases of the junction unmatched. Germline V gene data show CDR1 as MDHEN and CDR2 as SYDVKM. The CDR3 DNA follows: TGTGCCAGCAGAATAGGACAGGCTGGGGCTTTCTTT. Its protein product is CASRIGQAGAFF.

This CDR3 is CASSTQGGELFF. The CDR3, as DNA: TGTGCCAGCAGCACCCAAGGCGGGGAGCTGTTTTTT. The genes are TRBV9 and TRBJ2-2; no definite D call. The germline V gene encodes CDR1 SGDLS and CDR2 YYNGEE. There are 12 residues in the CDR3. With 4 bases removed from V and 7 bases from J, the gap between germline ends came to 8 bases.

The V call is TRBV4-3, the J call TRBJ1-1; D uncertain. Germline CDR1 reads LGHNA; CDR2 reads YSLEER. The CDR3 runs 14 residues. V was shortened by 1 base and J by 6 bases, with 12 bases between the two germline ends. DNA of the CDR3: TGCGCCAGCAGCCAAGTGGTTCGGGGAGCTGAAGCTTTCTTT. Translating it yields CASSQVVRGAEAFF.